Included here is one TCR beta chain sequence, with context. The data stem from a study of T cell responses to AZD1222 COVID-19 vaccine. The protocol was immunoSEQ multiplex PCR, while the TCRdb copy is restricted to in-frame clones and leaves out a portion. The sample holds 90,000 to 130,000 clones, around 90% seen once. The CDR3 is made up of 14 amino acids. Trimming took off 1 base at V and 4 bases at J, with 10 bases between the two ends. Per germline, CDR1 GTSNPN and CDR2 SVGIG (reference sequence). The J gene is TRBJ1-4, the V gene TRBV30; the D is unclear. This receptor was taken from an adult in good health. The material sequenced was peripheral blood, taken on day 0 of AZD1222 vaccination. The CDR3 DNA reads TGTGCCTGGAGTGAGGTCAGCTTTAATGAAAAACTGTTTTTT. It translates to CAWSEVSFNEKLFF.